These 24 T cell receptor beta chains originate from one sample sequenced in a study of identical twins. TCRdb re-analysed the 5' RACE reads in MiXCR, keeping a single row per CDR3 protein. The table shows roughly 1,500,000 distinct CDR3 sequences, with 32% occurring only once. The sequenced sample was cord blood. All receptors derive from a newborn girl in good health.

This clonotype was counted many times. The CDR3 nucleotides are TGCAGTGCTAGGACGGCTCAAGAGACCCAGTACTTC. It encodes CSARTAQETQYF. This chain links TRBV20-1 with TRBJ2-5, with no clear D. With 3 bases removed from V and 2 bases from J, the gap between germline ends came to 7 bases. Germline-derived CDR1 and CDR2 are DFQATT and SNEGSKA (reference sequence). CDR3 length: 12 residues.

The chain employs TRBV4-2 and TRBJ2-1; 11 bases line up with TRBD2. Germline CDR1 is LGHNA and CDR2 is YNFKEQ. The J segment lost 7 bases and the V segment lost 0 bases, leaving 5 bases of the junction unmatched. This CDR3 has 16 residues. CDR3 sequence (DNA): TGTGCCAGCAGCCAAGAAGGGGTAGCGGGGGGGAATGAGCAGTTCTTC. Translation: CASSQEGVAGGNEQFF.

DNA of the CDR3: TGCAGTGCTAGAGATTACGGCGGGGGCGATAAGACCCAGTACTTC. Residues: CSARDYGGGDKTQYF. The chain couples TRBV20-1 to TRBJ2-5; D is possibly TRBD2 (7 bases). V lost 0 bases and J lost 6, with 17 bases in between. Germline V lookup: CDR1 DFQATT, CDR2 SNEGSKA (reference sequence). The CDR3 consists of 15 residues.

This chain connects TRBV5-1 to TRBJ2-1; D assignment may be TRBD1 or TRBD2 (5 bases each). Trimming stripped 0 bases from V and 0 bases from J, with 16 bases between. Per germline, CDR1 SGHRS and CDR2 YFSETQ. CDR3 size: 18 residues. CDR3 loop: CASSLDNRWGSSYNEQFF. For the CDR3, the DNA is TGCGCCAGCAGCTTGGATAACCGGTGGGGGAGCTCCTACAATGAGCAGTTCTTC.

V gene TRBV6-5 combines with J gene TRBJ2-5; D call uncertain. The CDR3 contains 12 residues. V gave up 2 bases and J gave up 11 bases, with 12 bases separating them. Germline CDR1 MNHEY, CDR2 SVGAGI. This CDR3 reads CASSYARRAQYF. DNA for the CDR3: TGTGCCAGCAGTTACGCACGTCGGGCTCAGTACTTC.

This chain uses TRBV9 with TRBJ2-3; 8 bases align to TRBD2. Germline V gene data show CDR1 as SGDLS and CDR2 as YYNGEE. This CDR3 comprises 16 residues. The V and J ends lost 0 bases and 2 bases, in that order; junction bases with no gene match: 5. In DNA, the CDR3 is TGTGCCAGCAGCGTAGGTAGCGGGGTGATCACAGATACGCAGTATTTT. This gives the protein CASSVGSGVITDTQYF. The variable domain in full, completed from reference TRBV9 and TRBJ2-3, reads DSGVTQTPKHLITATGQRVTLRCSPRSGDLSVYWYQQSLDQGLQFLIQYYNGEERAKGNILERFSAQQFPDLHSELNLSSLELGDSALYFCASSVGSGVITDTQYFGPGTRLTVL.

A few counts support this clonotype. The chain carries TRBV5-1 and TRBJ2-5; D is unclear. Germline V CDR1 and CDR2: SGHRS, YFSETQ. Trimming took 2 bases from V and 0 from J, leaving 11 bases between them. CDR3 length: 15 residues. The chain's CDR3 is CASSLDSRYQETQYF. CDR3 in DNA: TGCGCCAGCAGCTTAGACTCTAGGTACCAAGAGACCCAGTACTTC.

The chain carries TRBV4-1 and TRBJ1-5, with a tentative D call TRBD1 (5 bases). Germline loops: CDR1 MGHRA, CDR2 YSYEKL. The CDR3 consists of 16 residues. Trimming shortened V by 1 base and J by 0 bases, and 10 bases separated the two germline ends. DNA of the CDR3: TGCGCCAGCAGCCAAGTGGGGGGTGTTAGCAATCAGCCCCAGCATTTT. Its translation is CASSQVGGVSNQPQHF.

This sequence joins TRBV20-1 and TRBJ1-4, with TRBD1 identical over 12 bases. There are 14 residues in the CDR3. V lost 3 bases to trimming and J lost 8 bases; unmatched junction nucleotides: 4. CDR1 is DFQATT, CDR2 SNEGSKA, per germline (reference sequence). Written as DNA, the CDR3 is TGCAGTGCTAGGGGACAGGGGGCATGGGAAAAACTGTTTTTT. Amino acids: CSARGQGAWEKLFF.

This clonotype was counted a few times. The rearrangement joins TRBV29-1 to TRBJ2-7; D may be TRBD2 (5 bases). The CDR3 contains 13 residues. Trimming pared 3 bases from V and 2 bases from J, leaving 11 bases between. Per the germline V gene, CDR1 is SQVTM and CDR2 is ANQGSEA. CDR3 in amino acids: CSVEIQRAYEQYF. The CDR3 coding sequence is TGCAGCGTTGAGATACAGAGGGCCTACGAGCAGTACTTC.

The chain combines TRBV5-1 with TRBJ2-1; 9 nucleotides agree with TRBD2. Germline CDR1 SGHRS, CDR2 YFSETQ. V shed 0 bases, J shed 9 bases, and the junction held 13 bases outside the gene matches. The CDR3 has 17 amino acids. CDR3 in DNA: TGCGCCAGCAGCTTGGCCTTTCCTAGCGGGGAGACAAGTGAGCAGTTCTTC. It codes for CASSLAFPSGETSEQFF.

The chain uses TRBV20-1 and TRBJ2-3, with a possible D match to TRBD1 (6 bases). Trimming took 2 bases from V and 2 from J, leaving 23 bases between them. CDR1 and CDR2 (germline): DFQATT, SNEGSKA (reference sequence). The CDR3 sequence is 18 residues long. As DNA, the CDR3 is TGCAGTGCTAGACCCCTCCTACTCCGGGACAAATCCACAGATACGCAGTATTTT. This sequence encodes CSARPLLLRDKSTDTQYF.

Many counts were recorded for this clonotype. V and J are TRBV29-1 and TRBJ2-7; the D is unclear. The CDR3 covers 10 residues. Germline CDR1 and CDR2: SQVTM and ANQGSEA. The germline V and J ends were trimmed by 6 bases and 3 bases, with 6 bases remaining between them. CDR3 sequence reads: CSVMYYEQYF. The CDR3 DNA is TGCAGCGTGATGTACTACGAGCAGTACTTC.

This clonotype appeared a few times. J is TRBJ1-1 and V is TRBV21-1; whether TRBD1, the table's D call, matches the DNA was not checked. TRBV21-1 is a documented pseudogene. The CDR3 sequence is 14 residues long. This CDR3 is CASSKVRQGTEAFF. CDR3 nucleotides: TGTGCCAGCAGCAAAGTTAGACAGGGCACTGAAGCTTTCTTT.

The rearrangement links TRBV25-1 to TRBJ2-7; D is possibly TRBD2 (5 bases). V shed 3 bases and J shed 6 bases, with 15 bases lying between them. The CDR3 sequence is 14 residues long. In germline, CDR1 is MGHDK, CDR2 SYGVNS. CDR3 residues: CASSDSRTLSEQYF. The CDR3 nucleotides read TGTGCCAGCAGTGATTCCAGGACTCTCAGCGAGCAGTACTTC.

The rearrangement links TRBV20-1 to TRBJ2-3, with 7 bases matching TRBD2. This CDR3 is 15 amino acids long. After removal of 3 bases from V and 3 bases from J, the junction contained 9 bases not matched to a gene. Germline V lookup: CDR1 DFQATT, CDR2 SNEGSKA (reference sequence). The DNA for the CDR3 is TGCAGTGCTAGTTATCGGCGGGAGAGTACAGATACGCAGTATTTT. This sequence encodes CSASYRRESTDTQYF.

In this sample, this clonotype turned up many times. This rearrangement joins TRBV7-2 to TRBJ1-2; D not resolved. CDR3 size: 16 residues. The V end lost 0 bases, the J end lost 7 bases, and 18 bases lay between the germline ends. Per the germline V gene, CDR1 is SGHTA and CDR2 is FQGNSA. The CDR3 DNA sequence: TGTGCCAGCAGCTTAGCATACAGAAGTGTAAGGAGTGGCTACACCTTC. Its protein is CASSLAYRSVRSGYTF.

The chain uses TRBV12-3 or TRBV12-4 and TRBJ2-7, with D unresolved. The CDR3 is 15 residues long. V shed 6 bases and J shed 3 bases, with 18 bases lying between them. CDR3 in amino acids: CASSQGPEQSYEQYF. CDR3 sequence (DNA): TGTGCCAGCAGCCAAGGGCCAGAACAAAGCTACGAGCAGTACTTC.

This clonotype was observed a handful of times. The V gene is TRBV28, the J gene TRBJ1-2; weak D call: TRBD1 (6 bases). This CDR3 contains 13 residues. Trimming left V 5 bases short and J 7 bases short, with 14 bases between. Germline loops: CDR1 MDHEN, CDR2 SYDVKM. This chain's CDR3 is CASSPQQGCGYTF. CDR3 sequence (DNA): TGTGCCAGCAGTCCTCAACAGGGATGTGGCTACACCTTC.

The table lists this clonotype with a few counts. The genes are TRBV29-1 and TRBJ2-7, with 8 bases fitting TRBD1. The V and J ends lost 6 bases and 3 bases, in that order; junction bases with no gene match: 7. Germline values: CDR1 SQVTM, CDR2 ANQGSEA. CDR3 length: 13 amino acids. The CDR3 here is CSVGSTGVYEQYF. The CDR3 bases are TGCAGCGTGGGATCGACAGGGGTCTACGAGCAGTACTTC.

This clonotype was observed a handful of times. The genes are TRBV18 and TRBJ2-1, with 8 bases fitting TRBD1. The length of the CDR3 is 14 residues. The trim removed 4 bases at V and 6 bases at J, leaving 5 bases unmatched. Germline V gene lookup returns CDR1 KGHSH and CDR2 LQKENI. The CDR3 DNA sequence: TGTGCCAGCTCACAACAGGGGGGAGGCAATGAGCAGTTCTTC. It is translated as CASSQQGGGNEQFF.

With regard to this clonotype: Mismatch with germline at one junction end may stem from a read error. The gene calls are TRBV6-2 or TRBV6-3 and TRBJ2-7; D ambiguous. Germline V gives CDR1 MNHEY, CDR2 SVGEGT. The CDR3 runs to 11 residues. CDR3 bases: TGTGCCTGCAGTTACGCGAAGGAGCAGTACTTC. Its protein is CACSYAKEQYF.

This clonotype came up once. The V and J genes are TRBV20-1 and TRBJ2-3; D remains ambiguous. In germline, CDR1 is DFQATT, CDR2 SNEGSKA (reference sequence). V lost 3 bases, J lost 4 bases, and 8 bases lay in between. The CDR3 is made up of 12 amino acids. The CDR3 loop reads CSARAWPDTQYF. DNA for the CDR3: TGCAGTGCTAGGGCCTGGCCAGATACGCAGTATTTT.

The table lists this clonotype with many counts. CDR3 sequence (DNA): TGTGCCAGCAGCTTACGGCTAGCGGGAGGGAACTACAATGAGCAGTTCTTC. The encoded protein is CASSLRLAGGNYNEQFF. The rearrangement links TRBV11-1 to TRBJ2-1; 12 bases align to TRBD2. The CDR3 length is 17 residues. V dropped 2 bases and J dropped 3; count of bases not matched to a gene: 5. Germline V CDR1 and CDR2: SGHAT, FQDESV (reference sequence).